This passage covers 12 T cell receptor beta chains from one sample sequenced in a study of CD8 T cells in ankylosing spondylitis. One entry per CDR3 protein results from TCRdb running MiXCR on the 5' RACE reads. This sample has hundreds of thousands of distinct CDR3 sequences, with 10% to 15% found just once. Points from the study as a whole: Blood from ankylosing spondylitis patients appeared to carry a characteristic roughly 8-variant TCR beta motif.

These TCRs are of unknown antigen specificity. The specimen was blood, either unsorted or a sorted T cell fraction (not recorded which). The receptors stem from a male donor with ankylosing spondylitis.

This clonotype appeared a few times. The genes are TRBV20-1 and TRBJ2-7; TRBD1 agrees at 9 bases. CDR1 DFQATT and CDR2 SNEGSKA come from the germline V gene (reference sequence). The CDR3 length is 13 residues. The V segment lost 5 bases and the J segment 4 bases; nucleotides outside the gene matches: 6. The CDR3 loop reads CSACDRGTYEQYF. The CDR3 nucleotides read TGCAGTGCTTGCGACAGGGGGACTTACGAGCAGTACTTC.

This clonotype was seen ten or more times. This sequence joins TRBV10-2 and TRBJ1-2; D ambiguous. From germline, CDR1 is WSHSY and CDR2 SAAADI. Trimming left V 4 bases short and J 4 bases short, with 16 bases between. The length of the CDR3 is 15 residues. The DNA of the CDR3 is TGCGCCAGCAGTGTGACGTCGAACGGGGTCTATGGCTACACCTTC. Amino acid sequence: CASSVTSNGVYGYTF.

This chain uses TRBV4-1 with TRBJ1-1; perhaps TRBD1 as D (6 bases). The CDR3 consists of 17 residues. Germline CDR1 MGHRA, CDR2 YSYEKL. The germline V and J ends were trimmed by 4 bases and 3 bases, with 21 bases remaining between them. CDR3: CASSPGGGARRYTEAFF. The CDR3 nucleotides read TGCGCCAGCAGCCCTGGGGGGGGGGCAAGAAGGTACACTGAAGCTTTCTTT.

The chain carries TRBV5-5 and TRBJ2-2; D call uncertain. Germline V gene data show CDR1 as SGHKS and CDR2 as YYEKEE (reference sequence). V gave up 3 bases and J gave up 6 bases, with 18 bases separating them. The CDR3 is 16 amino acids. CDR3 in amino acids: CASSSHSILASGELFF. CDR3 nucleotides: TGTGCCAGCAGCTCCCATTCAATCCTGGCCTCCGGGGAGCTGTTTTTT.

The rearrangement joins TRBV7-2 to TRBJ2-6; TRBD1 matches 9 bases. Germline assignment: CDR1 SGHTA and CDR2 FQGNSA. V gave up 3 bases and J gave up 2 bases; unmatched junction bases: 5. The CDR3 is made up of 17 amino acids. This chain's CDR3 is CASSFGQGTAGANVLTF. The CDR3 nucleotides are TGTGCCAGCAGCTTTGGACAGGGGACAGCTGGGGCCAACGTCCTGACTTTC.

This chain uses TRBV25-1 with TRBJ2-3, with no clear D. This CDR3 spans 13 amino acids. Germline V gene lookup returns CDR1 MGHDK and CDR2 SYGVNS. V was shortened by 4 bases and J by 0 bases, with 5 bases between the two germline ends. The CDR3 sequence: CASSVQSTDTQYF. DNA for the CDR3: TGTGCCAGCAGTGTGCAGAGCACAGATACGCAGTATTTT.

In this sample, this clonotype turned up a few times. The CDR3 region has the DNA TGTGCCAGCAGCTCCCTCCCAGACTCCTACAATGAGCAGTTCTTC. Protein sequence: CASSSLPDSYNEQFF. V is TRBV7-6 and J is TRBJ2-1; no clear D. Germline V gene data show CDR1 as SGHVS and CDR2 as FNYEAQ. Between the trimmed V and J ends, which lost 4 bases and 0 bases, there was a span of 10 bases. The CDR3 is made up of 15 amino acids.

CDR3 DNA: TGCGCCAGCAGGGTCGGACCCCAAGAGACCCAGTACTTC. Translated, it gives CASRVGPQETQYF. The chain joins TRBV5-1 to TRBJ2-5, with unresolved D. The V gene's germline CDR1 is SGHRS and CDR2 YFSETQ. Deletions cut 5 bases from V and 1 base from J, with 9 bases between. This CDR3 comprises 13 residues. Full variable domain (missing parts from reference TRBV5-1 and TRBJ2-5): KAGVTQTPRYLIKTRGQQVTLSCSPISGHRSVSWYQQTPGQGLQFLFEYFSETQRNKGNFPGRFSGRQFSNSRSEMNVSTLELGDSALYLCASRVGPQETQYFGPGTRLLVL.

This clonotype turned up a few times. The chain couples TRBV20-1 to TRBJ2-5; no reliable D call. Trimming pared 2 bases from V and 6 bases from J, leaving 16 bases between. In germline, CDR1 is DFQATT, CDR2 SNEGSKA (reference sequence). The CDR3 totals 14 residues. CDR3 in amino acids: CSARYSDGSQTQYF. For the CDR3, the DNA is TGCAGTGCTAGATATAGTGACGGGTCACAGACCCAGTACTTC.

The V gene is TRBV27, the J gene TRBJ2-3, with D maybe TRBD1 (6 bases). The V gene's germline CDR1 is MNHEY and CDR2 SMNVEV (reference sequence). Trimming stripped 2 bases from V and 3 bases from J, with 15 bases between. This CDR3 spans 16 amino acids. This CDR3 is CASSLNWGRETDTQYF. CDR3 bases: TGTGCCAGCAGTTTAAACTGGGGGCGAGAAACAGATACGCAGTATTTT.

This clonotype was counted at least ten times. The chain recombines TRBV6-5 with TRBJ2-3; possibly TRBD2 for D (6 bases). Trimming took off 4 bases at V and 6 bases at J, with 14 bases between the two ends. Per the germline V gene, CDR1 is MNHEY and CDR2 is SVGAGI. CDR3 size: 14 residues. The CDR3 reads CASSSRDGGDTQYF. The DNA of the CDR3 is TGTGCCAGCAGTTCCCGGGACGGAGGGGATACGCAGTATTTT.

The chain employs TRBV9 and TRBJ1-1; D is undetermined. Trimming took off 1 base at V and 4 bases at J, with 11 bases between the two ends. Germline CDR1 is SGDLS and CDR2 is YYNGEE. This CDR3 has 14 residues. This chain's CDR3 is CASSVNPRRTEAFF. CDR3 in DNA: TGTGCCAGCAGCGTAAATCCCCGGCGCACTGAAGCTTTCTTT. Full variable domain (rest looked up from reference TRBV9 and TRBJ1-1): DSGVTQTPKHLITATGQRVTLRCSPRSGDLSVYWYQQSLDQGLQFLIQYYNGEERAKGNILERFSAQQFPDLHSELNLSSLELGDSALYFCASSVNPRRTEAFFGQGTRLTVV.